A single sample gave rise to the 7 T cell receptor beta chains below, sequenced in a study of beta chain features in type 1 diabetes. The sequenced template was cDNA made from the entire isolated RNA. Only in-frame clones appear in the TCRdb table, and some are missing; sequencing was by immunoSEQ multiplex PCR. Of 150,000 to 190,000 clones listed, around a tenth are singletons. For these receptors, no antigen is known. Notes on the study in general: TCRB CDR3s from Type 1 diabetes patients were moderately but significantly shorter in all four CD4+ subsets.

Source material: central memory CD4+ T cells from blood. All receptors derive from a man aged 25 to 40 with type 1 diabetes.

The chain couples TRBV6-4 to TRBJ2-3; a weak D match, TRBD2 (5 bases). V was trimmed by 4 bases and J by 2 bases, leaving 13 bases between them. The germline CDR1 and CDR2 sequences are MRHNA and SNTAGT. There are 15 residues in the CDR3. The CDR3 DNA reads as TGTGCCAGCAGTGTAAACCGGGAACACACAGATACGCAGTATTTT. It specifies CASSVNREHTDTQYF.

This clone has just a few counts. The rearrangement links TRBV6-6 to TRBJ1-2, with D tentatively TRBD1 (5 bases). CDR3 size: 14 residues. The V and J ends lost 5 bases and 4 bases respectively, with 14 bases between them. CDR1 is MNHNY and CDR2 is SVGAGI in the germline V gene (reference sequence). The CDR3 DNA is TGTGCCAGCAGTGTGGGACTAGGAAGCTATGGCTACACCTTC. Translating it yields CASSVGLGSYGYTF.

The rearrangement uses TRBV6-5 and TRBJ1-1; D is unresolved. Germline CDR1 is MNHEY and CDR2 is SVGAGI. V dropped 7 bases and J dropped 7 bases, with 10 bases sitting between them. There are 11 residues in the CDR3. The CDR3 sequence is CASKRENEAFF. The CDR3 nucleotides are TGTGCCAGCAAGCGGGAAAATGAAGCTTTCTTT.

In this sample, this clone turned up many times. The chain combines TRBV7-2 with TRBJ2-7; maybe TRBD2 (5 bases). Trimming stripped 1 base from V and 6 bases from J, with 13 bases between. This CDR3 spans 14 amino acids. Germline CDR1 reads SGHTA; CDR2 reads FQGNSA. The CDR3 loop reads CASSLGGGFSEQYF. The DNA for the CDR3 is TGTGCCAGCAGCTTAGGCGGAGGCTTCAGCGAGCAGTACTTC.

The sample holds a few counts of this clone. The genes are TRBV23-1 and TRBJ1-4; TRBD1 is a possible D gene (5 bases). TRBV23-1 is flagged as an ORF with uncertain function. Trimming shortened V by 3 bases and J by 8 bases, and 19 bases separated the two germline ends. CDR3 size: 16 residues. The CDR3 loop is CASSHLAGTEKEKLFF. DNA for the CDR3: TGCGCCAGCAGTCACCTCGCGGGGACGGAAAAAGAAAAACTGTTTTTT.

This clone was seen more than once but under ten times. The chain carries TRBV6-1 and TRBJ1-4; no clear D. Germline CDR1 is MNHNS and CDR2 is SASEGT. The CDR3 extends over 17 amino acids. The V and J ends lost 1 base and 0 bases respectively, with 12 bases between them. The CDR3 spells CASSEGWAATTNEKLFF. The CDR3 DNA reads as TGTGCCAGCAGTGAAGGTTGGGCAGCTACAACTAATGAAAAACTGTTTTTT.

The chain joins TRBV7-2 to TRBJ2-5, with 10 bases aligning to TRBD2. This CDR3 has 16 residues. The trim removed 3 bases at V and 5 bases at J, leaving 9 bases unmatched. Germline assignment: CDR1 SGHTA and CDR2 FQGNSA. CDR3 sequence reads: CASSLVASGSGETQYF. The DNA for the CDR3 is TGTGCCAGCAGCTTGGTAGCTAGCGGGAGTGGGGAGACCCAGTACTTC.